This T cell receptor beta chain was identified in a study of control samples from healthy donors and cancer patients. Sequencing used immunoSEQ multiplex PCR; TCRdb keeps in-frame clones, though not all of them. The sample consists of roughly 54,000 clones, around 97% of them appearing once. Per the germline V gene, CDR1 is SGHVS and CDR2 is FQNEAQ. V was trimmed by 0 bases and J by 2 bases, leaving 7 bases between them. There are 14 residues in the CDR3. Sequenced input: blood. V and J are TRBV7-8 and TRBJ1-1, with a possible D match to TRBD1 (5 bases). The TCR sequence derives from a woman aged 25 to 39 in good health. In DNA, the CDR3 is TGTGCCAGCAGCTTAGCAGGGGACAACACTGAAGCTTTCTTT. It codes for CASSLAGDNTEAFF.